This TCR beta chain appears in the sequencing data of a study of type 1 regulatory T cells. For the study at large: An in vitro protocol generated T-allo10, a Tr1-enriched, alloantigen-specific CD4 T cell product.

This clonotype appeared a few times. CDR3 length: 16 residues. Germline-derived CDR1 and CDR2 are SEHNR and FQNEAQ (reference sequence). V was clipped by 7 bases and J by 4 bases; unmatched bases: 14. TCRdb re-analysed the reads in MiXCR, keeping a single row per CDR3 protein. The sample has 15,000 to 20,000 distinct CDR3 sequences; roughly 10% are singletons. The sequence was collected from a human donor in good health. The material sequenced was CD4+ T cells, either the whole sample or a sorted fraction (not recorded which). The chain uses TRBV7-9 and TRBJ2-5; 8 bases fit TRBD2. Here the CDR3 DNA reads TGTGCCAGCACCATACCCCGCGCGGGAGGATTAGAGACCCAGTACTTC. Translation: CASTIPRAGGLETQYF.